This TCR beta chain originates from a study of spatial heterogeneity in lung cancer. The study's findings and limits: There were more appearances of ubiquitous expanded tumor TCRs in blood at resection than at follow-up.

Deletions cut 7 bases from V and 0 bases from J, with 15 bases between. The CDR3 extends over 15 amino acids. From germline, CDR1 is MNHEY and CDR2 SVGAGI. The time point denotes: sample taken at primary tumor resection. Whole RNA came from tumor, nontumor lung or frozen PBMC and was sequenced without being sorted. TCR cDNA molecules were tagged individually, and each one carried a unique molecular identifier. Each CDR3 protein gets one entry after TCRdb re-called the 5' RACE reads with MiXCR. The sample lists some 80,000 distinct CDR3 sequences, roughly 8% seen once, with roughly 7% in the top ten. Ten or more counts support this clonotype. The target antigen is unknown.

The TCR originated in a male donor with early-stage non-small cell lung cancer. This specimen was PBMCs, taken at surgery. V usage is TRBV6-5 and J usage is TRBJ1-1, with a weak D call TRBD1 (6 bases). The DNA of the CDR3 is TGTGCCAGCAACTACGGGGACACCCTGAACACTGAAGCTTTCTTT. Its translation: CASNYGDTLNTEAFF.